The 16 T cell receptor beta chains in this list originate from one sample, sequenced in a study of regulatory T cells in long-lasting Graves disease. Construction of TCR beta libraries relied on iRepertoire HTBI primers and on Arm-PCR targeting CDR3 regions. Each CDR3 protein is one row after TCRdb ran MiXCR on the multiplex PCR reads. Of a few hundred thousand distinct CDR3 sequences listed, about 20% are singletons. As for time point: persistent/refractory GD, antithyroid drugs over 5 years with positive TRAb. Preparation of the TCR library used RNA extracted from PBMCs. Sequences were derived from peripheral blood mononuclear cells (PBMCs), sampled when the disease was refractory, from a patient treated with antithyroid drugs. Receptors originate from a female donor with Graves disease.

The CDR3 DNA sequence: TGCAGTGAAGAGAGTAGGGAGACGAGGGAGCAGTACTTC. Protein: CSEESRETREQYF. This rearrangement joins TRBV20-1 to TRBJ2-7, with D possibly TRBD2 on 5 matching bases. This CDR3 region has 13 residues. Trimming pared 7 bases from V and 7 bases from J, leaving 20 bases between. In germline, CDR1 is DFQATT, CDR2 SNEGSKA (reference sequence).

This clonotype was seen more than once but under ten times. The CDR3 coding sequence is TGTGCCAGCAGTGAATGGAGAGGTAGCGGTCCATCTCCCACCGGGGAGCTGTTTTTT. Translation gives CASSEWRGSGPSPTGELFF. V and J are TRBV2 and TRBJ2-2, with D possibly matching TRBD2 (6 bases). Germline CDR1 reads SNHLY; CDR2 reads FYNNEI. Trimming removed 2 bases from V and 4 bases from J, with 23 bases in between. The CDR3 contains 19 residues.

Ten or more counts support this clonotype. V usage is TRBV5-1 and J usage is TRBJ1-1, with 7 bases that match TRBD1. This CDR3 has 15 residues. Germline lookup yields CDR1 SGHRS and CDR2 YFSETQ. The ends lost 4 bases at V and 6 bases at J; junction bases unmatched: 12. CDR3 bases: TGCGCCAGCAGCGCCACGGGAGGAGGGGGCTCTGAAGCTTTCTTT. It translates to CASSATGGGGSEAFF.

This clonotype was observed at least ten times. The rearrangement joins TRBV6-5 to TRBJ1-1; 9 nucleotides match TRBD1. The CDR3 contains 17 residues. Germline V gene lookup returns CDR1 MNHEY and CDR2 SVGAGI. J gave up 0 bases and V 2 bases, and 7 bases lay outside the gene matches. This CDR3 reads CASSYGTGLPMNTEAFF. The CDR3 nucleotides read TGTGCCAGCAGTTACGGGACAGGGTTGCCAATGAACACTGAAGCTTTCTTT.

The table lists this clonotype with many counts. The chain links TRBV2 to TRBJ1-1; D unclear. The V gene's germline CDR1 is SNHLY and CDR2 FYNNEI. V was clipped by 1 base and J by 5 bases, with 8 bases between them. This CDR3 spans 13 amino acids. The CDR3, as DNA: TGTGCCAGCAGTGAAGGGGAGAAGACTGAAGCTTTCTTT. Translated, it gives CASSEGEKTEAFF.

This clonotype was seen only a few times. This chain connects TRBV7-2 to TRBJ2-2; D unclear. CDR1 and CDR2 from the germline V gene are SGHTA and FQGNSA. Trimming removed 5 bases from V and 3 bases from J, with 13 bases in between. The CDR3 is made up of 15 amino acids. Here the CDR3 reads CASSPLRQDTGELFF. CDR3 nucleotides: TGTGCCAGCAGCCCTCTCCGCCAGGACACCGGGGAGCTGTTTTTT.

CDR3 DNA sequence: TGTGCCAGCAGCACGACCGGGACATGGAAAAGGAGCGGGAGAGGTTCCTACGAGCAGTACTTC. Translation: CASSTTGTWKRSGRGSYEQYF. The chain combines TRBV6-1 with TRBJ2-7; TRBD2 matches 8 bases. Germline lookup yields CDR1 MNHNS and CDR2 SASEGT. There are 21 residues in the CDR3. V trimming: 6 bases; J trimming: 1 base; junction bases outside the gene matches: 26.

The chain joins TRBV5-1 to TRBJ2-5; perhaps TRBD1 as D (5 bases). From germline, CDR1 is SGHRS and CDR2 YFSETQ. The CDR3 sequence is 18 residues long. The V end lost 2 bases, the J end lost 7 bases, and 27 bases lay between the germline ends. In DNA form, the CDR3 reads TGCGCCAGCAGCTTATCAATTTCTACCAGACAGTCCACGGGGACCCAGTACTTC. This gives the protein CASSLSISTRQSTGTQYF.

This clonotype was counted ten times or more. CDR3 sequence: CSARPQQGDGYTF. CDR3 DNA sequence: TGCAGTGCTAGACCCCAGCAGGGGGATGGCTACACCTTC. This chain links TRBV20-1 with TRBJ1-2, with 7 bases fitting TRBD1. The V gene's germline CDR1 is DFQATT and CDR2 SNEGSKA (reference sequence). This CDR3 is 13 amino acids long. The trim removed 2 bases at V and 6 bases at J, leaving 6 bases unmatched.

In this sample, this clonotype turned up many times. The genes are TRBV2 and TRBJ2-2; D not certain. V was trimmed by 0 bases and J by 4 bases, leaving 6 bases between them. Per the germline V gene, CDR1 is SNHLY and CDR2 is FYNNEI. The CDR3 is 14 amino acids. In DNA form, the CDR3 reads TGTGCCAGCAGTGAAGCGCGGAGCACCGGGGAGCTGTTTTTT. This encodes CASSEARSTGELFF.

This clonotype was detected only a few times. The chain is built from TRBV20-1 and TRBJ1-1, with D hard to call. The CDR3 covers 13 residues. The germline V and J ends were trimmed by 1 base and 8 bases, with 14 bases remaining between them. The V gene's germline CDR1 is DFQATT and CDR2 SNEGSKA (reference sequence). The CDR3 DNA reads TGCAGTGCTAGAGTGCTCGGGAGCTTGGAAGCTTTCTTT. This codes for CSARVLGSLEAFF.

At least ten counts were recorded for this clonotype. This chain links TRBV20-1 with TRBJ1-2; D unresolved. The CDR3 has 13 residues. Germline CDR1 reads DFQATT; CDR2 reads SNEGSKA (reference sequence). Trimming pared 2 bases from V and 3 bases from J, leaving 10 bases between. The DNA for the CDR3 is TGCAGTGCTAGATCAACTGCGGACTATGGCTACACCTTC. Its translation is CSARSTADYGYTF.

The chain recombines TRBV5-1 with TRBJ1-1; maybe TRBD1 (5 bases). CDR1 and CDR2 from the germline V gene are SGHRS and YFSETQ. The ends were cut back, 1 base at V and 8 bases at J, with 12 bases in the middle. The CDR3 has 13 residues. As DNA, the CDR3 is TGCGCCAGCAGCTTGATTGTCGCAGGGGAAGCTTTCTTT. Amino acids: CASSLIVAGEAFF.

This clonotype was seen ten or more times. This chain uses TRBV28 with TRBJ2-7; 9 bases align to TRBD1. The V gene's germline CDR1 is MDHEN and CDR2 SYDVKM. The V and J ends lost 3 bases and 6 bases, in that order; junction bases with no gene match: 9. There are 15 residues in the CDR3. The CDR3 region is CASSLAGTGIVEQYF. The DNA of the CDR3 is TGTGCCAGCAGTTTGGCTGGGACAGGGATTGTCGAGCAGTACTTC.

This clonotype was detected ten times or more. The chain couples TRBV6-5 to TRBJ1-4; the match to TRBD1 covers 9 bases. The V and J ends lost 0 bases and 11 bases, in that order; junction bases with no gene match: 1. Germline values: CDR1 MNHEY, CDR2 SVGAGI. The CDR3 loop spans 13 amino acids. CDR3 sequence: CASSYSQGAKLFF. The DNA for the CDR3 is TGTGCCAGCAGTTACTCACAGGGGGCGAAACTGTTTTTT.

The rearrangement uses TRBV10-1 and TRBJ1-6; unclear D gene. Germline CDR1 is WNHNN and CDR2 is SYGVQD (reference sequence). V was shortened by 10 bases and J by 10 bases, with 32 bases between the two germline ends. The CDR3 length is 18 residues. In DNA, the CDR3 is TGCGCCAACTACGCCGTCATCTTCCATAACCTTTCAAGATCACCCCTCCACTTT. Its translation: CANYAVIFHNLSRSPLHF.